What follows is one T cell receptor beta chain and its context. Antigen: not known. Prepared TCR beta cDNA libraries contained unique molecular identifiers. Around 500,000 cDNA molecules were obtained per 1 to 10 million input T cells. MiXCR was run by TCRdb on the PCR reads, yielding one entry per CDR3 protein. The sample yields around 150,000 distinct CDR3 sequences, under 40% seen once. The data originate from a study of post-analysis software for immune sequencing data. Study-level results: In patients, TRBV5-6, TRBV5-1 and TRBV20-1 belonged to four or five TRBV segments found more frequently than in controls. Controls' normalized Chao1 diversity significantly exceeded that of multiple sclerosis patients. Same-batch preparations were strongly co-clustered by F measure.

This CDR3 spans 17 amino acids. Germline CDR1 and CDR2: MNHEY and SMNVEV (reference sequence). V was clipped by 7 bases and J by 5 bases; unmatched bases: 12. This TCR derives from a girl between 5 and 17 years old with multiple sclerosis. Source: blood, taken after autologous hematopoietic stem cell transplantation. The chain uses TRBV27 and TRBJ2-1, with 12 bases lining up with TRBD2. In nucleotides, the CDR3 is TGTGCCAGCAAACCCCTATGGACTAGCGGGGTAAACAATGAGCAGTTCTTC. This sequence encodes CASKPLWTSGVNNEQFF.